The entry that follows covers one T cell receptor beta chain sequence. Germline CDR1 is LGHNA and CDR2 is YSLEER. This CDR3 region has 15 residues. Trimming took 3 bases from V and 5 from J; bases not matched to a gene: 9. This record belongs to a study of blood T cell repertoires in COVID-19. Study in general: Acute and convalescent COVID-19 samples came from the United States, Italy and Spain. PBMCs, B-cell-depleted T cells, or T cells provided the cDNA or gDNA that made up the material.

How the authors handled the data: It was from reference gene primer amplification that nucleated cell counts were estimated. Repertoires were generated with immunoSEQ multiplex PCR, while TCRdb's copy carries only in-frame clones and drops some. That table furnishes V, J and clone size, whereas the DNA furnished D and trimming. The profile shows 170,000 or so clones, approximately 87% of them singletons. The clonotype originates from a woman aged 18-30 years who had recovered from COVID-19. V usage is TRBV4-3 and J usage is TRBJ1-2, with 7 bases that match TRBD1. The sample was peripheral blood. The CDR3 spells CASSQRQGRAYGYTF. In nucleotides, the CDR3 is TGCGCCAGCAGCCAGAGACAGGGTAGGGCATATGGCTACACCTTC.